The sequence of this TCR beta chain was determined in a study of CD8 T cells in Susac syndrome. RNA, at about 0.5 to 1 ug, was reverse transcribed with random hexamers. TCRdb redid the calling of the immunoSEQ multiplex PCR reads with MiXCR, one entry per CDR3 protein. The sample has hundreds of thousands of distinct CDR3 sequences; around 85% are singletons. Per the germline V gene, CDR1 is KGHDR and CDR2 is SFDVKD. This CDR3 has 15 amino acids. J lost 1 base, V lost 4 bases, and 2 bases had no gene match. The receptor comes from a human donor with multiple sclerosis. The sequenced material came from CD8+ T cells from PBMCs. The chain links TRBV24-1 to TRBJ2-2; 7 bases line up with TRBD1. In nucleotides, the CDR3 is TGTGCCACCAGTGAAGCAGGGGGGAACACCGGGGAGCTGTTTTTT. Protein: CATSEAGGNTGELFF.